This TCR beta chain came from a study of shared clonotypes between healthy human individuals. Study findings and constraints: An anticipated effect of sequencing depth on clonotype sharing among donors was recognized. Some clonotypes were shared by all four sorted-subset donors, while others were not shared. The non-shared ones had lower generation probabilities than the shared ones.

Profiling relied on immunoSEQ multiplex PCR, and the TCRdb table lists in-frame clones only, not all of them. Of fewer than 1.6 million clones in the sample, just under 99% were seen once. A CD45RA+ naive subset and a CD45RA-negative memory subset were split from CD4+ cells. Regarding this clone: As yet, its antigen is unknown.

Germline V gives CDR1 SGHNT, CDR2 YENEEA. The V and J ends lost 0 bases and 6 bases respectively, with 15 bases between them. The CDR3 runs 16 residues. The sample taken for sequencing was naive CD4+ T cells sorted from blood. The subset was: CD45RA+ positively selected. V and J are TRBV11-3 and TRBJ2-1; weak D call: TRBD1 (5 bases). The TCR sequence derives from a man aged 25 to 40 in good health. The CDR3 region is CASSLDGHVPGNEQFF. CDR3 DNA: TGTGCCAGCAGCTTAGATGGACACGTCCCAGGCAATGAGCAGTTCTTC. Combining the CDR3 with reference TRBV11-3 and TRBJ2-1 gives the whole variable domain EAGVVQSPRYKIIEKKQPVAFWCNPISGHNTLYWYLQNLGQGPELLIRYENEEAVDDSQLPKDRFSAERLKGVDSTLKIQPAELGDSAVYLCASSLDGHVPGNEQFFGPGTRLTVL.